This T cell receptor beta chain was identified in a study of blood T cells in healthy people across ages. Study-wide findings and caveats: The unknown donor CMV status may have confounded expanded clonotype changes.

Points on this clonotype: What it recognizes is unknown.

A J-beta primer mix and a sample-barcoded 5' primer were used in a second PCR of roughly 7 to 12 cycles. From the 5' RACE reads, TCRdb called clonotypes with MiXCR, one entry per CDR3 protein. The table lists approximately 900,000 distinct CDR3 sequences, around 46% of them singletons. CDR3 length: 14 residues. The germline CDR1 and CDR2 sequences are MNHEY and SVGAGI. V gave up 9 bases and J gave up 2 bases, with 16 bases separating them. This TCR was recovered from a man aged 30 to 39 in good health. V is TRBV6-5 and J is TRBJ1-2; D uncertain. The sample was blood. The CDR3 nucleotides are TGTGCCAGTCCGGATTTTCCAGAAAACTATGGCTACACCTTC. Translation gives CASPDFPENYGYTF.